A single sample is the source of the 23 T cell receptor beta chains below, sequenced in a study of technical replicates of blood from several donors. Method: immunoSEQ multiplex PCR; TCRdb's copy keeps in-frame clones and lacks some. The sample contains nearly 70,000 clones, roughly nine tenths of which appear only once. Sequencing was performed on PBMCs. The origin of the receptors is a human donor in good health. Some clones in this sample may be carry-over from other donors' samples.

The DNA of the CDR3 is TGTGCCAGCAGTAACCGGGAAAAACTGTTTTTT. This gives the protein CASSNREKLFF. This chain connects TRBV6-5 to TRBJ1-4; D call uncertain. V lost 5 bases and J lost 8, with 6 bases in between. Per the germline V gene, CDR1 is MNHEY and CDR2 is SVGAGI. The CDR3 contains 11 residues.

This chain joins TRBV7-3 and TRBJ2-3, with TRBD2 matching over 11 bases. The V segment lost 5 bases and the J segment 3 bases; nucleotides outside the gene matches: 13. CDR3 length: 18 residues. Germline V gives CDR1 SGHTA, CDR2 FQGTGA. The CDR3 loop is CASSPGNIAGGGTDTQYF. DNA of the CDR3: TGTGCCAGCAGCCCAGGAAATATAGCGGGAGGGGGAACAGATACGCAGTATTTT. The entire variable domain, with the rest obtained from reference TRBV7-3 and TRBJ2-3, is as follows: GAGVSQTPSNKVTEKGKYVELRCDPISGHTALYWYRQSLGQGPEFLIYFQGTGAADDSGLPNDRFFAVRPEGSVSTLKIQRTERGDSAVYLCASSPGNIAGGGTDTQYFGPGTRLTVL.

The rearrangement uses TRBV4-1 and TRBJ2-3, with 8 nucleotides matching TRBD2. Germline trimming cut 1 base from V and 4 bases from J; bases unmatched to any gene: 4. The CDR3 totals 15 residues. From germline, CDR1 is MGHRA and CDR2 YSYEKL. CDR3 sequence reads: CASSQATSGADTQYF. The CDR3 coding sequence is TGCGCCAGCAGCCAAGCTACTAGCGGCGCAGATACGCAGTATTTT.

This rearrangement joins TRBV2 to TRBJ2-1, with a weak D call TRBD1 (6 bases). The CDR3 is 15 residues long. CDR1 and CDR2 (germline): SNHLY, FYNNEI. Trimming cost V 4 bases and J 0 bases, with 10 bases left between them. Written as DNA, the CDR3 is TGTGCCAGCAGTGTGGGGGCCAGCTCCTACAATGAGCAGTTCTTC. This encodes CASSVGASSYNEQFF.

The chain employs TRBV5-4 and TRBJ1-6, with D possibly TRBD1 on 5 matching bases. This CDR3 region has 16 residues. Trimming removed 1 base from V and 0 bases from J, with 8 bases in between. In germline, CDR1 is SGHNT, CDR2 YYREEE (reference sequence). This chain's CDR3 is CASSLQGSSYNSPLHF. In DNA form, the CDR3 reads TGTGCCAGCAGCTTGCAGGGCAGCTCCTATAATTCACCCCTCCACTTT.

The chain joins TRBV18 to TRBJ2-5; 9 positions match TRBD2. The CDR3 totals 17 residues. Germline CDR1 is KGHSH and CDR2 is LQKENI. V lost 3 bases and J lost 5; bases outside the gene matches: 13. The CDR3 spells CASSPLHSGSKMETQYF. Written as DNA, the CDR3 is TGTGCCAGCTCACCGTTGCATAGCGGGAGTAAGATGGAGACCCAGTACTTC.

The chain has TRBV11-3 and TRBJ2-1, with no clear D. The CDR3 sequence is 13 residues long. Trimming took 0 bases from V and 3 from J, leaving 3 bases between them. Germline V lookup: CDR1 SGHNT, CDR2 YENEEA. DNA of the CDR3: TGTGCCAGCAGCTTAGACGGCTACAATGAGCAGTTCTTC. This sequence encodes CASSLDGYNEQFF. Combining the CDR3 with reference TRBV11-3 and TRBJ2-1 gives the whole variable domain EAGVVQSPRYKIIEKKQPVAFWCNPISGHNTLYWYLQNLGQGPELLIRYENEEAVDDSQLPKDRFSAERLKGVDSTLKIQPAELGDSAVYLCASSLDGYNEQFFGPGTRLTVL.

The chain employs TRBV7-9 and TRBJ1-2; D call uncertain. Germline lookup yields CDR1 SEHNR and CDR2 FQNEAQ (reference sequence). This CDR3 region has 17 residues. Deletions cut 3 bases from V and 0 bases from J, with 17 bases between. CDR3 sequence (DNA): TGTGCCAGCAGCTTCATAGATACACGGAGGACTAACTATGGCTACACCTTC. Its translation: CASSFIDTRRTNYGYTF.

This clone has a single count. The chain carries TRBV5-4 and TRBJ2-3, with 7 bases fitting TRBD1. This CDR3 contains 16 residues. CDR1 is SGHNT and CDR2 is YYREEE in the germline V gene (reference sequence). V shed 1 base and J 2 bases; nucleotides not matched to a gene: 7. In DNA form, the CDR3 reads TGTGCCAGCAGCTTGCTTTGGGACAGAGTCACAGATACGCAGTATTTT. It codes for CASSLLWDRVTDTQYF.

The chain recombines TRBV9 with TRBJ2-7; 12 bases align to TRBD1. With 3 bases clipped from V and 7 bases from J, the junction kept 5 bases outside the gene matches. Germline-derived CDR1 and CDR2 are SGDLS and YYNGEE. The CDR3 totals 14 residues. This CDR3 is CASSGDRGREEQYF. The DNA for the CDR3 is TGTGCCAGCAGCGGGGACAGGGGGCGCGAGGAGCAGTACTTC.

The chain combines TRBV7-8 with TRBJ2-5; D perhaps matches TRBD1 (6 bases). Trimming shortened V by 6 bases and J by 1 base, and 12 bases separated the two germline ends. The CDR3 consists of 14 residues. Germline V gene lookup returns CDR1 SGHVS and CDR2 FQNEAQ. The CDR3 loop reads CASRPRGPQETQYF. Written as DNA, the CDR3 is TGTGCCAGCAGACCCAGGGGACCCCAAGAGACCCAGTACTTC.

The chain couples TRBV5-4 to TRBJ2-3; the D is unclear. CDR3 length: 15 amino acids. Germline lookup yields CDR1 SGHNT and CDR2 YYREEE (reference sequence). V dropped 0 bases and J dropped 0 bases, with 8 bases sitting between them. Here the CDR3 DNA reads TGTGCCAGCAGCTTGGCTGAGAGAAGCACAGATACGCAGTATTTT. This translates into CASSLAERSTDTQYF.

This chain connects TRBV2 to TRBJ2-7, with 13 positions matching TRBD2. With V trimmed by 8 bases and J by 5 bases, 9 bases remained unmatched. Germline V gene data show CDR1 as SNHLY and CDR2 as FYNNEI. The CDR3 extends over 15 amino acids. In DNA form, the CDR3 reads TGTGCCAGCCCTCGGACTAGCGGGAGTTCGAACGAGCAGTACTTC. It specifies CASPRTSGSSNEQYF.

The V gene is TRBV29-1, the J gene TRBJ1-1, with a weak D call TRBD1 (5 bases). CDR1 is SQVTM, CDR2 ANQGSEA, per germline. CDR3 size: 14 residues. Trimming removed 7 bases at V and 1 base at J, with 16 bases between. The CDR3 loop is CSAKKNDRNTEAFF. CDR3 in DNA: TGCAGCGCCAAGAAGAACGACAGGAACACTGAAGCTTTCTTT. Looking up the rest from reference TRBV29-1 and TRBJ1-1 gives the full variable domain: SAVISQKPSRDICQRGTSLTIQCQVDSQVTMMFWYRQQPGQSLTLIATANQGSEATYESGFVIDKFPISRPNLTFSTLTVSNMSPEDSSIYLCSAKKNDRNTEAFFGQGTRLTVV.

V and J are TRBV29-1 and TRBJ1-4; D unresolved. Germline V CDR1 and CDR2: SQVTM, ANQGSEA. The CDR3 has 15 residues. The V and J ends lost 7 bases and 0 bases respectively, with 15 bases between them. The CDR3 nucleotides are TGCAGCGCCCATGCGGGTAGTGCAACTAATGAAAAACTGTTTTTT. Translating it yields CSAHAGSATNEKLFF.

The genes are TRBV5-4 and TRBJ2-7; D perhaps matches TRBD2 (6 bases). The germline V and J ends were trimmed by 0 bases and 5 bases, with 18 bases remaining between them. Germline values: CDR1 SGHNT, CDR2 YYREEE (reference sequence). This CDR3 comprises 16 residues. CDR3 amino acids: CASSLVWRDVPDEQYF. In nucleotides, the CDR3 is TGTGCCAGCAGCTTGGTTTGGCGGGACGTCCCCGACGAGCAGTACTTC.

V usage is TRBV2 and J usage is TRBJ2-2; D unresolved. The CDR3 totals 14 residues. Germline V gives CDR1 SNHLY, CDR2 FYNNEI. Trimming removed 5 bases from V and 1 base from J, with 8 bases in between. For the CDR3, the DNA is TGTGCCAGCAGTCCTACTCGGAACACCGGGGAGCTGTTTTTT. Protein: CASSPTRNTGELFF.

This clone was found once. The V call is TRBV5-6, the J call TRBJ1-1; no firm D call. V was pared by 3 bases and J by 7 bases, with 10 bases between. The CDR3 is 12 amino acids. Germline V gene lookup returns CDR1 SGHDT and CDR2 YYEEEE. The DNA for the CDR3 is TGTGCCAGCAGCTCCGGTCCTTTTGAAGCTTTCTTT. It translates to CASSSGPFEAFF.

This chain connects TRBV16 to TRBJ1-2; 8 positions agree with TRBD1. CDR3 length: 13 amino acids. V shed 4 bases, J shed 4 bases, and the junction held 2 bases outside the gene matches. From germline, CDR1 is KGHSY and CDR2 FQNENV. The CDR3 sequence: CASSPDRGYGYTF. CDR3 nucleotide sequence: TGTGCCAGCAGCCCCGACAGGGGCTATGGCTACACCTTC.

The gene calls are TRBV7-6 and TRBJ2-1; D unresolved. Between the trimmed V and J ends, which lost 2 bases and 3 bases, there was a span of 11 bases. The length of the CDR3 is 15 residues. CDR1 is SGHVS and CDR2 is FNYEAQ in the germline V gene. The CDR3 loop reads CASSLQAINYNEQFF. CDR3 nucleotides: TGTGCCAGCAGCTTACAGGCCATCAACTACAATGAGCAGTTCTTC. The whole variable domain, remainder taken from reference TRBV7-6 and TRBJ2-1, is GAGVSQSPRYKVTKRGQDVALRCDPISGHVSLYWYRQALGQGPEFLTYFNYEAQQDKSGLPNDRFSAERPEGSISTLTIQRTEQRDSAMYRCASSLQAINYNEQFFGPGTRLTVL.

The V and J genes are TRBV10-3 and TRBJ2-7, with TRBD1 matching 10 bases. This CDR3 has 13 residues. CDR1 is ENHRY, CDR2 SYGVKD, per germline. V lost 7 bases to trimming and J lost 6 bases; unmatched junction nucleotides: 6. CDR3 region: CAITRDRGSEQYF. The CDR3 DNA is TGTGCCATCACCAGGGACAGGGGAAGCGAGCAGTACTTC.

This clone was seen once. CDR3 sequence (DNA): TGTGCCAGCGGAGGGACAGCCCCCGACACAGATACGCAGTATTTT. This sequence encodes CASGGTAPDTDTQYF. The rearrangement uses TRBV9 and TRBJ2-3; D is perhaps TRBD1 (7 bases). This CDR3 region has 15 residues. The germline V and J ends were trimmed by 7 bases and 2 bases, with 17 bases remaining between them. Germline CDR1 is SGDLS and CDR2 is YYNGEE.

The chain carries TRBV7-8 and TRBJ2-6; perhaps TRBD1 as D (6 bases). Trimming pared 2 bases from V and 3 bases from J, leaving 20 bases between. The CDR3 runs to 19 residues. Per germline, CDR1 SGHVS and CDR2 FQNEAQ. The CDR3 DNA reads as TGTGCCAGCAGCTTACTCCAAACCAGGGGTTCCTTTGGGGCCAACGTCCTGACTTTC. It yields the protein CASSLLQTRGSFGANVLTF.